Presented here are 24 T cell receptor beta chains from one specimen sequenced in a study of T cells after yellow fever vaccination. TCRdb reprocessed the 5' RACE reads via MiXCR and lists one record per CDR3 protein. This table holds 350,000 to 550,000 distinct CDR3 sequences, around 20% found once. The specimen comprised PBMCs, sampled before the yellow fever booster vaccination. These receptors came from a man aged 18 to 30 who received the YFV17D yellow fever vaccine.

The rearrangement joins TRBV7-2 to TRBJ2-2, with TRBD2 matching over 9 bases. V lost 6 bases to trimming and J lost 1 base; unmatched junction nucleotides: 12. Germline assignment: CDR1 SGHTA and CDR2 FQGNSA. The CDR3 length is 18 residues. Here the CDR3 reads CASRPGLAVFGNTGELFF. CDR3 nucleotide sequence: TGTGCCAGCAGACCGGGACTAGCTGTTTTTGGGAACACCGGGGAGCTGTTTTTT.

The chain links TRBV12-3 or TRBV12-4 to TRBJ1-5; D is uncertain. This CDR3 contains 13 residues. V dropped 2 bases and J dropped 7 bases, with 9 bases sitting between them. CDR3 sequence: CASSLRVGQPQHF. CDR3 nucleotide sequence: TGTGCCAGCAGTTTACGGGTTGGACAGCCCCAGCATTTT.

This clonotype has more than one count but fewer than ten. The rearrangement joins TRBV7-9 to TRBJ2-7, with 7 bases aligning to TRBD1. Germline V CDR1 and CDR2: SEHNR, FQNEAQ (reference sequence). This CDR3 comprises 13 residues. J gave up 3 bases and V 4 bases, and 3 bases lay outside the gene matches. The CDR3 protein is CASSSGTDYEQYF. The CDR3 bases are TGTGCCAGCAGCTCCGGGACAGACTACGAGCAGTACTTC.

The gene calls are TRBV7-2 and TRBJ2-1; the match to TRBD2 covers 8 bases. The V and J ends lost 3 bases and 4 bases, in that order; junction bases with no gene match: 5. CDR3 length: 15 amino acids. Germline CDR1 and CDR2: SGHTA and FQGNSA. CDR3 residues: CASSFRLAGYNEQFF. DNA for the CDR3: TGTGCCAGCAGCTTTCGGCTAGCGGGTTACAATGAGCAGTTCTTC.

This clonotype was picked up a small number of times. V gene TRBV28 combines with J gene TRBJ2-1, with a weak D call TRBD2 (7 bases). The CDR3 has 13 residues. V was shortened by 8 bases and J by 8 bases, with 16 bases between the two germline ends. The germline V gene has CDR1 MDHEN and CDR2 SYDVKM. Here the CDR3 DNA reads TGTGCCAGCTCCGGGGGGCTTCAATATGAGCAGTTCTTC. Residues: CASSGGLQYEQFF.

The J gene is TRBJ2-3, the V gene TRBV25-1; 9 bases are shared with TRBD2. The CDR3 totals 15 residues. From germline, CDR1 is MGHDK and CDR2 SYGVNS. V gave up 4 bases and J gave up 6 bases; unmatched junction bases: 8. CDR3 DNA: TGTGCCAGCAGTGGGGGGACCGGGACTAGCGATACGCAGTATTTT. Translating gives CASSGGTGTSDTQYF.

The rearrangement uses TRBV7-9 and TRBJ2-1; the D gene is possibly TRBD2 (5 bases). Germline CDR1 SEHNR, CDR2 FQNEAQ (reference sequence). The CDR3 contains 14 residues. V was cut by 9 bases and J by 1 base, with 13 bases left in between. The CDR3 nucleotides are TGTGCCAGGGGAGCCCTAGGGTCCTACAATGAGCAGTTCTTC. This gives the protein CARGALGSYNEQFF.

In this sample, this clonotype turned up a few times. The rearrangement links TRBV7-6 to TRBJ2-1; D gene uncertain. The V gene lost 1 base and the J gene lost 0 bases, with 7 bases spanning the gap. CDR3 size: 15 residues. Germline V CDR1 and CDR2: SGHVS, FNYEAQ. In nucleotides, the CDR3 is TGTGCCAGCAGCTTAGAAGAAAGCTCCTACAATGAGCAGTTCTTC. Encoded protein: CASSLEESSYNEQFF.

This clonotype has a handful of counts. An end of the junction does not agree with germline; a read error may underlie this. The chain joins TRBV7-2 to TRBJ2-6, with TRBD1 as a possible D gene (6 bases). This CDR3 comprises 19 residues. In germline, CDR1 is SGHTA, CDR2 FQGNSA. As DNA, the CDR3 is TGTTCCAGCAGCTCCTTCCCGGGACAAGTATACTCTGGGGCCAACGTCCTGACTTTC. Its protein is CSSSSFPGQVYSGANVLTF.

This clonotype was counted a few times. This sequence joins TRBV12-3 or TRBV12-4 and TRBJ2-3, with TRBD2 as a possible D gene (6 bases). The CDR3 sequence is 16 residues long. V lost 6 bases, J lost 5 bases, and 21 bases lay in between. CDR3 protein: CASRPPGVLLLDTQYF. The CDR3 DNA reads TGTGCCAGCAGACCCCCGGGGGTCCTTCTTTTAGATACGCAGTATTTT.

There are many counts of this clonotype. The chain combines TRBV5-1 with TRBJ1-5; tentatively, D is TRBD1 (6 bases). With 0 bases removed from V and 5 bases from J, the gap between germline ends came to 9 bases. Per germline, CDR1 SGHRS and CDR2 YFSETQ. This CDR3 region has 14 residues. CDR3 loop: CASSLASGDQPQHF. The CDR3, as DNA: TGCGCCAGCAGCTTGGCGTCAGGGGATCAGCCCCAGCATTTT.

The rearrangement joins TRBV5-4 to TRBJ2-2; 10 bases fit TRBD1. With V trimmed by 4 bases and J by 3 bases, 3 bases remained unmatched. The CDR3 sequence is 15 residues long. Germline V gene lookup returns CDR1 SGHNT and CDR2 YYREEE (reference sequence). The CDR3 region has the DNA TGTGCCAGCAGCGGGACAGGGGATGACACCGGGGAGCTGTTTTTT. It yields the protein CASSGTGDDTGELFF.

This clonotype showed up just a few times. V and J are TRBV27 and TRBJ2-7; a possible D gene is TRBD1 (6 bases). With 7 bases removed from V and 1 base from J, the gap between germline ends came to 14 bases. Germline values: CDR1 MNHEY, CDR2 SMNVEV (reference sequence). This CDR3 has 14 amino acids. The CDR3 coding sequence is TGTGCCAGCACCAAGGACAGATGGTCCTACGAGCAGTACTTC. Translation gives CASTKDRWSYEQYF.

In this sample, this clonotype turned up a few times. V is TRBV18 and J is TRBJ2-1; 7 bases line up with TRBD2. J gave up 0 bases and V 2 bases, and 4 bases lay outside the gene matches. Germline CDR1 KGHSH, CDR2 LQKENI. The length of the CDR3 is 16 residues. Here the CDR3 reads CASSPGGEGSYNEQFF. Written as DNA, the CDR3 is TGTGCCAGCTCACCAGGAGGGGAGGGCTCCTACAATGAGCAGTTCTTC.

This clonotype was found a few times. CDR3 bases: TGCGCCAGCAGCCAAGGCGAAGGGATCGGGTATGGCTACACCTTC. Translated, it gives CASSQGEGIGYGYTF. This chain uses TRBV4-1 with TRBJ1-2; no definite D call. Germline V CDR1 and CDR2: MGHRA, YSYEKL. CDR3 length: 15 amino acids. V lost 1 base, J lost 5 bases, and 14 bases lay in between.

The chain links TRBV5-6 to TRBJ2-3, with 8 positions matching TRBD1. The J call is doubtful: the DNA matches TRBJ1-5 better. The CDR3 covers 14 residues. CDR1 is SGHDT, CDR2 YYEEEE, per germline. The CDR3 DNA reads TGTGCCAGCAGCCCTGGACAGGGAGAAGATACGCAGCATTTT. This sequence encodes CASSPGQGEDTQHF.

This clonotype was seen a few times. The chain couples TRBV15 to TRBJ2-2; no definite D call. Germline loops: CDR1 LNHNV, CDR2 YYDKDF (reference sequence). This CDR3 has 13 amino acids. V lost 5 bases and J lost 3, with 7 bases in between. In nucleotides, the CDR3 is TGTGCCACCAGCGCTAGGGACACCGGGGAGCTGTTTTTT. Translation: CATSARDTGELFF. Using reference TRBV15 and TRBJ2-2 for the parts outside the CDR3, the full variable domain is DAMVIQNPRYQVTQFGKPVTLSCSQTLNHNVMYWYQQKSSQAPKLLFHYYDKDFNNEADTPDNFQSRRPNTSFCFLDIRSPGLGDTAMYLCATSARDTGELFFGEGSRLTVL.

The chain carries TRBV12-3 or TRBV12-4 and TRBJ1-5; unclear D gene. Between the trimmed V and J ends, which lost 5 bases and 0 bases, there was a span of 8 bases. This CDR3 comprises 14 residues. The CDR3 loop is CASSNQDSNQPQHF. The CDR3 DNA follows: TGTGCCAGCAGTAATCAAGATAGCAATCAGCCCCAGCATTTT.

This sequence joins TRBV9 and TRBJ2-5, with D tentatively TRBD2 (5 bases). The CDR3 covers 15 residues. From germline, CDR1 is SGDLS and CDR2 YYNGEE. V lost 0 bases to trimming and J lost 1 base, with 10 bases between them. Here the CDR3 DNA reads TGTGCCAGCAGCGTAGTGGGCGGAGGCCAAGAGACCCAGTACTTC. Amino acids: CASSVVGGGQETQYF.

This clonotype turned up a few times. J is TRBJ1-2 and V is TRBV2; D call uncertain. Germline V gene sequence: CDR1 SNHLY, CDR2 FYNNEI. This CDR3 has 11 residues. V lost 7 bases, J lost 1 base, and 4 bases lay in between. DNA of the CDR3: TGTGCCAGCAAGAGTAACTATGGCTACACCTTC. It is translated as CASKSNYGYTF. Based on the CDR3 plus reference TRBV2 and TRBJ1-2, the full variable domain is EPEVTQTPSHQVTQMGQEVILRCVPISNHLYFYWYRQILGQKVEFLVSFYNNEISEKSEIFDDQFSVERPDGSNFTLKIRSTKLEDSAMYFCASKSNYGYTFGSGTRLTVV.

The CDR3 is CASSQDYSSGGAYNEQFF. As DNA, the CDR3 is TGTGCCAGCAGCCAAGATTATTCTAGCGGGGGGGCCTACAATGAGCAGTTCTTC. This chain links TRBV3-1 with TRBJ2-1; 12 bases align to TRBD2. The CDR3 length is 18 residues. Germline V gene data show CDR1 as LGHDT and CDR2 as YNNKEL (reference sequence). The V segment lost 0 bases and the J segment 2 bases; nucleotides outside the gene matches: 5.

J is TRBJ1-4 and V is TRBV5-1; no firm D call. The V end lost 5 bases, the J end lost 7 bases, and 12 bases lay between the germline ends. This CDR3 spans 13 amino acids. CDR1 and CDR2 from the germline V gene are SGHRS and YFSETQ. This CDR3 reads CASSLSPGEKLFF. CDR3 DNA: TGCGCCAGCAGTCTTTCCCCCGGTGAAAAACTGTTTTTT.

The chain joins TRBV6-2 or TRBV6-3 to TRBJ2-7; 9 bases are a match to TRBD1. V shed 2 bases and J 0 bases; nucleotides not matched to a gene: 8. The CDR3 is 17 residues long. Germline loops: CDR1 MNHEY, CDR2 SVGEGT. Here the CDR3 DNA reads TGTGCCAGCAGTTACCCATCATTGGGACAGGGCTCCTACGAGCAGTACGTC. Translating it yields CASSYPSLGQGSYEQYV.

This clonotype was found a few times. The J gene is TRBJ2-5, the V gene TRBV6-5; TRBD2 aligns across 8 bases. Germline V lookup: CDR1 MNHEY, CDR2 SVGAGI. Trimming took 0 bases from V and 5 from J; bases not matched to a gene: 11. The CDR3 consists of 17 residues. The CDR3 bases are TGTGCCAGCAGTTACTCGACAGCGGGGGACTCCCGGGAGACCCAGTACTTC. It is translated as CASSYSTAGDSRETQYF.